This T cell receptor beta chain stems from a study of blood T cell repertoires in COVID-19. In the original analysis: From reference gene primer amplification, estimates of nucleated cell counts were derived. Clones were read by immunoSEQ multiplex PCR, and TCRdb kept only the in-frame ones, dropping some. The DNA gave D and trimming, while V, J and clone size come from that table. The sample holds roughly 250,000 clones; more than 75% are singletons and the top ten take about 2.5%. Trimming took 4 bases from V and 6 from J; bases not matched to a gene: 20. Germline V lookup: CDR1 MDHEN, CDR2 SYDVKM. This CDR3 contains 20 residues.

This chain joins TRBV28 and TRBJ2-6; 8 nucleotides agree with TRBD1. The specimen was peripheral blood. The receptor was isolated from a woman aged 50 to 60 with acute or convalescent COVID-19. The DNA for the CDR3 is TGTGCCAGCAGTTCCCCCACCCCGCAGACAGGGGTACTTCCGGCCAACGTCCTGACTTTC. This sequence encodes CASSSPTPQTGVLPANVLTF. Based on the CDR3 plus reference TRBV28 and TRBJ2-6, the full variable domain is DVKVTQSSRYLVKRTGEKVFLECVQDMDHENMFWYRQDPGLGLRLIYFSYDVKMKEKGDIPEGYSVSREKKERFSLILESASTNQTSMYLCASSSPTPQTGVLPANVLTFGAGSRLTVL.